A single sample is the source of the 13 T cell receptor beta chains below, sequenced in a study of OX40 agonist ivuxolimab in advanced cancers. TCRdb's table, derived via immunoSEQ multiplex PCR, lists solely in-frame clones and lacks some. The sample contains 45,000 to 55,000 clones, about 86% of which appear only once. Sample: CD4+ or CD8+ T cells sorted from blood, taken in a trial of the OX40 agonist ivuxolimab. The origin of the receptors is an adult with an advanced solid tumor such as melanoma, head and neck, liver or kidney cancer.

This chain joins TRBV7-9 and TRBJ2-5; D is possibly TRBD2 (6 bases). The CDR3 totals 15 residues. V was cut by 0 bases and J by 2 bases, with 10 bases left in between. Germline V CDR1 and CDR2: SEHNR, FQNEAQ (reference sequence). CDR3 DNA: TGTGCCAGCAGCTTAGCGCGGGGTTTTCAAGAGACCCAGTACTTC. Encoded protein: CASSLARGFQETQYF.

This clone has a handful of counts. The chain joins TRBV10-3 to TRBJ1-3, with TRBD1 as a possible D gene (5 bases). V was trimmed by 7 bases and J by 4 bases, leaving 11 bases between them. Germline lookup yields CDR1 ENHRY and CDR2 SYGVKD. The CDR3 has 13 amino acids. CDR3 nucleotide sequence: TGTGCCATCAAAGGGGCGGGAGGAAACACCATATATTTT. Amino acids: CAIKGAGGNTIYF.

J is TRBJ2-7 and V is TRBV5-1; TRBD2 agrees at 9 bases. The CDR3 is made up of 16 amino acids. V gave up 4 bases and J gave up 4 bases; unmatched junction bases: 12. Germline assignment: CDR1 SGHRS and CDR2 YFSETQ. The CDR3 bases are TGCGCCAGCAGCCCCCAGGCTAGCGGGATTCCTTACGAGCAGTACTTC. It codes for CASSPQASGIPYEQYF. Filled out from reference TRBV5-1 and TRBJ2-7, the complete variable domain reads KAGVTQTPRYLIKTRGQQVTLSCSPISGHRSVSWYQQTPGQGLQFLFEYFSETQRNKGNFPGRFSGRQFSNSRSEMNVSTLELGDSALYLCASSPQASGIPYEQYFGPGTRLTVT.

This clone was seen a single time. This sequence joins TRBV27 and TRBJ1-4, with D unresolved. Germline V gene data show CDR1 as MNHEY and CDR2 as SMNVEV (reference sequence). The V and J ends lost 4 bases and 3 bases respectively, with 0 bases between them. The CDR3 contains 11 residues. The CDR3 reads CASSSNEKLFF. In nucleotides, the CDR3 is TGTGCCAGCAGTTCTAATGAAAAACTGTTTTTT.

The chain is built from TRBV18 and TRBJ2-4, with 8 bases identical to TRBD1. CDR1 is KGHSH and CDR2 is LQKENI in the germline V gene. V was clipped by 3 bases and J by 7 bases; unmatched bases: 5. The CDR3 loop spans 14 amino acids. DNA of the CDR3: TGTGCCAGCTCACCTCGACAGGGGAGGAACATTCAGTACTTC. As protein: CASSPRQGRNIQYF. Based on the CDR3 plus reference TRBV18 and TRBJ2-4, the full variable domain is NAGVMQNPRHLVRRRGQEARLRCSPMKGHSHVYWYRQLPEEGLKFMVYLQKENIIDESGMPKERFSAEFPKEGPSILRIQQVVRGDSAAYFCASSPRQGRNIQYFGAGTRLSVL.

A single count supports this clone. The chain is built from TRBV5-6 and TRBJ1-3, with no clear D. Germline V gene lookup returns CDR1 SGHDT and CDR2 YYEEEE. V gave up 7 bases and J gave up 0 bases, with 20 bases separating them. The CDR3 is 17 amino acids. The CDR3 spells CASASGPRRFSGNTIYF. In DNA, the CDR3 is TGTGCCAGCGCCTCGGGCCCCCGGCGCTTCTCTGGAAACACCATATATTTT.

The chain uses TRBV18 and TRBJ2-1; D is perhaps TRBD2 (7 bases). Germline V gene sequence: CDR1 KGHSH, CDR2 LQKENI. Trimming took 3 bases from V and 4 from J, leaving 16 bases between them. The CDR3 is 16 amino acids. The CDR3 DNA is TGTGCCAGCTCACCCCCCCAGGGAGGGGGGTACAATGAGCAGTTCTTC. Amino acid sequence: CASSPPQGGGYNEQFF.

This sequence joins TRBV30 and TRBJ1-6; TRBD1 agrees at 7 bases. The germline gives CDR1 GTSNPN, CDR2 SVGIG (reference sequence). CDR3 length: 15 residues. With V trimmed by 2 bases and J by 2 bases, 3 bases remained unmatched. CDR3 nucleotides: TGTGCCTGGAGTTCCGGGACAGCCTATAATTCACCCCTCCACTTT. Protein product: CAWSSGTAYNSPLHF. The full variable domain, with the rest looked up from reference TRBV30 and TRBJ1-6, is SQTIHQWPATLVQPVGSPLSLECTVEGTSNPNLYWYRQAAGRGLQLLFYSVGIGQISSEVPQNLSASRPQDRQFILSSKKLLLSDSGFYLCAWSSGTAYNSPLHFGNGTRLTVT.

The chain is built from TRBV5-4 and TRBJ2-5; possible D gene TRBD1, 5 bases. The CDR3 runs 15 residues. Trimming left V 5 bases short and J 5 bases short, with 19 bases between. Germline CDR1 reads SGHNT; CDR2 reads YYREEE (reference sequence). The CDR3: CASRSVPGKAETQYF. The CDR3 DNA reads as TGTGCCAGCAGAAGCGTCCCAGGGAAGGCGGAGACCCAGTACTTC.

This clone was observed a single time. The chain employs TRBV7-8 and TRBJ2-7; 9 bases align to TRBD2. The CDR3 runs 15 residues. Germline CDR1 is SGHVS and CDR2 is FQNEAQ. J gave up 4 bases and V 1 base, and 5 bases lay outside the gene matches. The DNA of the CDR3 is TGTGCCAGCAGCTTAGTTAGCGGGAGAGAATACGAGCAGTACTTC. Translating gives CASSLVSGREYEQYF.

The chain has TRBV2 and TRBJ2-7; a possible D gene is TRBD2 (6 bases). V lost 8 bases to trimming and J lost 1 base, with 15 bases between them. Per germline, CDR1 SNHLY and CDR2 FYNNEI. The CDR3 loop spans 14 amino acids. The CDR3 sequence: CASAKDGGSYEQYF. CDR3 DNA sequence: TGTGCCAGCGCCAAAGATGGGGGGTCCTACGAGCAGTACTTC.

This rearrangement joins TRBV30 to TRBJ1-4, with 10 bases fitting TRBD1. The CDR3 covers 16 residues. Germline values: CDR1 GTSNPN, CDR2 SVGIG (reference sequence). Trimming took 2 bases from V and 10 from J; bases not matched to a gene: 13. CDR3 protein: CAWSRDRGAGEGKLFF. As DNA, the CDR3 is TGTGCCTGGAGTCGGGACAGGGGTGCGGGGGAGGGAAAACTGTTTTTT.

The chain is built from TRBV7-9 and TRBJ2-5, with D perhaps TRBD2 (7 bases). The CDR3 length is 14 residues. In germline, CDR1 is SEHNR, CDR2 FQNEAQ (reference sequence). Trimming removed 2 bases at V and 4 bases at J, with 11 bases between. The CDR3 loop is CASSLQRDIETQYF. CDR3 sequence (DNA): TGTGCCAGCAGCTTACAGCGGGACATAGAGACCCAGTACTTC.